The sample holds one count of the clone carrying this T cell receptor beta chain. The ends were cut back, 1 base at V and 3 bases at J, with 22 bases in the middle. Germline V gene data show CDR1 as SGHTA and CDR2 as FQGTGA. This CDR3 comprises 18 residues. This entry comes from a study of shared clonotypes between healthy human individuals. Study summary: The donors, two women and three men, were aged 18 to 49.

Splitting of CD4+ cells produced CD45RA+ naive and CD45RA-negative memory subsets. Splitting of each subset's genomic DNA was done evenly across several immunoSEQ plates. The data were produced by immunoSEQ multiplex PCR, yet TCRdb's version contains in-frame clones alone and is incomplete. The data contain some 2.1 million clones, roughly 95% of them singletons. The sample was naive CD4+ T cells sorted from blood. Subset defined: CD45RA+ positively selected. This TCR was sampled from a young man in good health. The V gene is TRBV7-3, the J gene TRBJ2-7; D not certain. The CDR3 nucleotides read TGTGCCAGCAGCTTAAGACCTTCTGGGCAGACAAATATCTACGAGCAGTACTTC. Translating gives CASSLRPSGQTNIYEQYF.